Shown below are 24 T cell receptor beta chains from a single sample sequenced in a study of T cell repertoires in cytomegalovirus infection. Each CDR3 protein gets one entry after TCRdb re-called the reads with MiXCR. The sample gives around 630,000 distinct CDR3 sequences, more than 20% of which show up once; approximately 8% is in the top ten. Sample: CD8+ T cells from PBMCs. The receptors shown here come from a human donor in good health (CMV status not recorded). Some clones in this sample may be carry-over from other donors' samples.

The rearrangement links TRBV20-1 to TRBJ2-1; 11 nucleotides align to TRBD2. V gave up 1 base and J gave up 3 bases; unmatched junction bases: 11. The CDR3 extends over 18 amino acids. From germline, CDR1 is DFQATT and CDR2 SNEGSKA (reference sequence). The CDR3 DNA reads TGCAGTGCTAGAGGTGACCTGGGACTAGCGGCGCGCTACAATGAGCAGTTCTTC. Residues: CSARGDLGLAARYNEQFF.

This clonotype has more than one count but fewer than ten. CDR3 sequence reads: CASSISHLNFDRAIFYEQYF. Written as DNA, the CDR3 is TGTGCCAGTAGTATCTCCCATTTAAACTTCGACAGGGCGATCTTCTACGAGCAGTACTTC. The chain uses TRBV19 and TRBJ2-7; 7 nucleotides match TRBD1. Germline V gene sequence: CDR1 LNHDA, CDR2 SQIVND (reference sequence). This CDR3 region has 20 residues. V trimming: 3 bases; J trimming: 3 bases; junction bases outside the gene matches: 23. The full variable domain, in which reference TRBV19 and TRBJ2-7 provide the parts outside the CDR3, is DGGITQSPKYLFRKEGQNVTLSCEQNLNHDAMYWYRQDPGQGLRLIYYSQIVNDFQKGDIAEGYSVSREKKESFPLTVTSAQKNPTAFYLCASSISHLNFDRAIFYEQYFGPGTRLTVT.

V and J are TRBV29-1 and TRBJ1-1, with a possible D match to TRBD1 (5 bases). The length of the CDR3 is 15 residues. CDR1 and CDR2 from the germline V gene are SQVTM and ANQGSEA. The V end was cut by 4 bases, the J end by 0 bases, with 15 bases between. CDR3 amino acids: CSVVGRGHLNTEAFF. CDR3 DNA sequence: TGCAGCGTTGTTGGTCGAGGACACTTGAACACTGAAGCTTTCTTT.

The table lists this clonotype with a few counts. This rearrangement joins TRBV4-3 to TRBJ1-4; no definite D call. The germline V gene encodes CDR1 LGHNA and CDR2 YSLEER. Trimming removed 0 bases from V and 0 bases from J, with 14 bases in between. The length of the CDR3 is 18 residues. The CDR3 sequence is CASSQDWSQIATNEKLFF. CDR3 DNA sequence: TGCGCCAGCAGCCAAGATTGGTCACAGATTGCAACTAATGAAAAACTGTTTTTT.

This clonotype came up a few times. The CDR3 bases are TGTGCCAGCAGTTTATTCGGAGACCTTGAAGCTTTCTTT. Translation: CASSLFGDLEAFF. The J gene is TRBJ1-1, the V gene TRBV27; D is undetermined. Germline V CDR1 and CDR2: MNHEY, SMNVEV (reference sequence). CDR3 size: 13 residues. Trimming pared 1 base from V and 7 bases from J, leaving 10 bases between.

The table lists this clonotype with many counts. The junction departs from the called germline gene at one end, perhaps through a read error. The J gene is TRBJ2-3, the V gene TRBV6-1; 12 bases line up with TRBD2. The CDR3 loop spans 16 amino acids. Germline CDR1 and CDR2: MNHNS and SASEGT. The CDR3 sequence is CASPPSGGARTDAQYF. The CDR3 region has the DNA TGTGCCAGCCCCCCTAGCGGGGGGGCGAGGACAGATGCGCAGTATTTT.

The chain links TRBV2 to TRBJ2-7, with TRBD1 matching 7 bases. The germline V gene has CDR1 SNHLY and CDR2 FYNNEI. CDR3 length: 13 residues. Germline trimming cut 4 bases from V and 6 bases from J; bases unmatched to any gene: 6. The CDR3 sequence: CASSGQGWSEQYV. Here the CDR3 DNA reads TGTGCCAGCAGTGGACAGGGTTGGAGCGAGCAGTACGTC.

V usage is TRBV20-1 and J usage is TRBJ2-6, with D unresolved. The V gene lost 2 bases and the J gene lost 1 base, with 21 bases spanning the gap. Germline loops: CDR1 DFQATT, CDR2 SNEGSKA (reference sequence). CDR3 length equals 19 residues. CDR3 loop: CSARPLGCKPESGANVLTF. The CDR3 DNA is TGCAGTGCTAGACCCTTGGGGTGCAAACCCGAGTCTGGGGCCAACGTCCTGACTTTC.

This clonotype was recorded at least ten times. This sequence joins TRBV7-2 and TRBJ2-3; TRBD2 might be the D (6 bases). The germline V gene encodes CDR1 SGHTA and CDR2 FQGNSA. Trimming stripped 5 bases from V and 0 bases from J, with 18 bases between. This CDR3 contains 17 residues. CDR3 in amino acids: CASSRRRDGKSTDTQYF. The CDR3 DNA follows: TGTGCCAGCAGCCGAAGGAGGGACGGTAAAAGCACAGATACGCAGTATTTT. Full variable domain (outside the CDR3, taken from reference TRBV7-2 and TRBJ2-3): GAGVSQSPSNKVTEKGKDVELRCDPISGHTALYWYRQSLGQGLEFLIYFQGNSAPDKSGLPSDRFSAERTGGSVSTLTIQRTQQEDSAVYLCASSRRRDGKSTDTQYFGPGTRLTVL.

The table lists this clonotype with a few counts. The genes are TRBV6-2 or TRBV6-3 and TRBJ1-1, with 7 bases lining up with TRBD1. This CDR3 comprises 14 residues. Germline assignment: CDR1 MNHEY and CDR2 SVGEGT. V trimming: 6 bases; J trimming: 5 bases; junction bases outside the gene matches: 9. As DNA, the CDR3 is TGTGCCAGCAGCTTCACACAGGGGAATACTGAAGCTTTCTTT. Amino acids: CASSFTQGNTEAFF.

This clonotype was observed a few times. V gene TRBV20-1 combines with J gene TRBJ1-1; D is uncertain. Germline lookup yields CDR1 DFQATT and CDR2 SNEGSKA (reference sequence). This CDR3 region has 10 residues. The ends were cut back, 5 bases at V and 11 bases at J, with 12 bases in the middle. The CDR3, as DNA: TGCAGTGCTGAAACGACGGGCGCTTTCTTT. Translation: CSAETTGAFF.

The chain uses TRBV18 and TRBJ2-3; D is uncertain. Per the germline V gene, CDR1 is KGHSH and CDR2 is LQKENI. Trimming pared 6 bases from V and 4 bases from J, leaving 14 bases between. This CDR3 is built from 14 residues. CDR3 in amino acids: CASSSPTGPDTQYF. The CDR3, as DNA: TGTGCCAGCTCGTCACCCACCGGGCCAGATACGCAGTATTTT. The complete variable domain, with remaining parts taken from reference TRBV18 and TRBJ2-3, reads NAGVMQNPRHLVRRRGQEARLRCSPMKGHSHVYWYRQLPEEGLKFMVYLQKENIIDESGMPKERFSAEFPKEGPSILRIQQVVRGDSAAYFCASSSPTGPDTQYFGPGTRLTVL.

Many counts were recorded for this clonotype. The V gene is TRBV28, the J gene TRBJ1-2, with D perhaps TRBD1 (6 bases). The CDR3 runs 17 residues. The germline gives CDR1 MDHEN, CDR2 SYDVKM. V dropped 2 bases and J dropped 3 bases, with 19 bases sitting between them. CDR3 amino acids: CASSLGMSQGWYYGYTF. CDR3 in DNA: TGTGCCAGCAGTTTAGGGATGTCACAGGGTTGGTACTATGGCTACACCTTC.

Comment on this clonotype: A read error likely explains this, since a far larger clone differs by one base. The rearrangement links TRBV7-2 to TRBJ2-3; 8 nucleotides match TRBD2. Per the germline V gene, CDR1 is SGHTA and CDR2 is FQGNSA. This CDR3 region has 14 residues. The CDR3 spells CVSSLAGSTDTQYF. DNA for the CDR3: TGTGTCAGCAGCTTAGCGGGGTCCACAGATACGCAGTATTTT.

The chain couples TRBV28 to TRBJ2-1; weak D call: TRBD1 (6 bases). The CDR3 sequence is 14 residues long. The V end lost 2 bases, the J end lost 7 bases, and 12 bases lay between the germline ends. Germline-derived CDR1 and CDR2 are MDHEN and SYDVKM. The CDR3 sequence: CASSLGTGWNEQFF. In nucleotides, the CDR3 is TGTGCCAGCAGTTTAGGTACAGGGTGGAATGAGCAGTTCTTC.

There are many counts of this clonotype. The chain carries TRBV6-5 and TRBJ2-1; TRBD1 matches at 11 bases. The junction had 6 bases not matched to a gene; V was cut back by 0 bases and J by 8 bases. Germline lookup yields CDR1 MNHEY and CDR2 SVGAGI. The length of the CDR3 is 16 residues. CDR3 nucleotides: TGTGCCAGCAGTTACTCTCGGACAGGGGGCTTGGATGAGCAGTTCTTC. Amino acid sequence: CASSYSRTGGLDEQFF.

This clonotype was detected many times. The genes are TRBV7-9 and TRBJ1-3, with D perhaps TRBD1 (5 bases). With 5 bases removed from V and 9 bases from J, the gap between germline ends came to 11 bases. Germline V gene data show CDR1 as SEHNR and CDR2 as FQNEAQ (reference sequence). This CDR3 contains 12 residues. Here the CDR3 reads CASSQAGGTIYF. The CDR3 nucleotides are TGTGCCAGCAGCCAAGCCGGGGGCACCATATATTTT.

V gene TRBV20-1 combines with J gene TRBJ1-5; D not certain. The CDR3 runs to 13 residues. Trimming shortened V by 1 base and J by 5 bases, and 9 bases separated the two germline ends. Germline V gene lookup returns CDR1 DFQATT and CDR2 SNEGSKA (reference sequence). The CDR3 here is CSARVAGHQPQHF. The CDR3 nucleotides read TGCAGTGCTAGAGTGGCAGGACATCAGCCCCAGCATTTT.

Only a few counts were recorded for this clonotype. The gene calls are TRBV20-1 and TRBJ2-3, with TRBD1 matching 12 bases. The CDR3 consists of 14 residues. Germline V gene lookup returns CDR1 DFQATT and CDR2 SNEGSKA (reference sequence). V dropped 4 bases and J dropped 4; count of bases not matched to a gene: 3. This CDR3 reads CSATGTGGPDTQYF. The CDR3 DNA reads as TGCAGTGCTACCGGGACAGGGGGCCCAGATACGCAGTATTTT.

The rearrangement uses TRBV28 and TRBJ2-4; 7 bases agree with TRBD2. CDR3 length: 13 residues. Trimming at V came to 4 bases and at J to 8 bases, leaving 5 bases not matched to a gene. The germline V gene has CDR1 MDHEN and CDR2 SYDVKM. The chain's CDR3 is CASSSGGGDIQYF. CDR3 DNA: TGTGCCAGCAGTTCGGGGGGTGGGGACATTCAGTACTTC.

This clonotype came up many times. This chain connects TRBV6-2 or TRBV6-3 to TRBJ2-7, with 8 bases lining up with TRBD1. The V and J ends lost 6 bases and 3 bases, in that order; junction bases with no gene match: 10. The CDR3 is 15 amino acids. The germline V gene has CDR1 MNHEY and CDR2 SVGEGT. Here the CDR3 DNA reads TGTGCCAGCAGCCCTGCTCGGGACAGGATCTACGAGCAGTACGTC. It specifies CASSPARDRIYEQYV.

This clonotype was observed a few times. The chain uses TRBV4-1 and TRBJ1-4; TRBD1 agrees at 7 bases. Germline V gene lookup returns CDR1 MGHRA and CDR2 YSYEKL. This CDR3 spans 16 amino acids. The J segment lost 4 bases and the V segment lost 0 bases, leaving 5 bases of the junction unmatched. The CDR3 DNA is TGCGCCAGCAGCCAAGAAATCGCAGGGGGTAATGAAAAACTGTTTTTT. Amino acids: CASSQEIAGGNEKLFF.

For this clonotype: The junction and the germline gene differ at one end; a read error may be behind it. The CDR3 coding sequence is TGCAGCGTTGAAGATCTAGGGGGACAGAGCATAGATACGCAGTATTTT. Protein sequence: CSVEDLGGQSIDTQYF. The J gene is TRBJ2-3, the V gene TRBV29-1; 7 bases match TRBD1. Looked up from germline, CDR1 is SQVTM and CDR2 is ANQGSEA. The CDR3 length is 16 residues.

V and J are TRBV13 and TRBJ2-2; no reliable D call. Trimming shortened V by 5 bases and J by 4 bases, and 8 bases separated the two germline ends. The CDR3 extends over 13 amino acids. CDR1 is PRHDT, CDR2 FYEKMQ, per germline (reference sequence). CDR3 sequence reads: CASSRALTGELFF. Written as DNA, the CDR3 is TGTGCCAGCAGCCGGGCTCTCACCGGGGAGCTGTTTTTT.